The present TCR beta chain was sequenced within a study of cytomegalovirus exposure and HLA in healthy donors. Study-level information: The 100 to 150 validation repertoires and the approximately 630 first-cohort repertoires shared a platform, a later analysis reported. Study-level findings and limits: There were 150 to 200 TCR beta chains listed as cytomegalovirus-associated. Researchers reported that a few CMV-associated chains were confirmed in vitro as CMV antigen-specific. The tendency of first-cohort TCR clusters to co-occur in the 120 validation repertoires was the finding of a later analysis.

The protocol was immunoSEQ multiplex PCR, while the TCRdb copy is restricted to in-frame clones and leaves out a portion. The data hold roughly 120,000 clones, with about nine tenths observed a single time. A remark on this clone: Its antigen is unknown.

V shed 0 bases and J shed 7 bases, with 13 bases lying between them. The germline V gene encodes CDR1 SGHDT and CDR2 YYEEEE. The CDR3 has 15 amino acids. V gene TRBV5-6 combines with J gene TRBJ1-4; D might be TRBD1 (5 bases). This clonotype was sampled from a man aged 18 to 29 in good health and CMV-seropositive. Sequencing was done on a sample of PBMCs. The CDR3 nucleotides are TGTGCCAGCAGCTTGGAGGCAGGGATGGGTGAAAAACTGTTTTTT. As protein: CASSLEAGMGEKLFF.